Listed below are T cell receptor beta chains from one sample, sequenced in a study of blood T cell repertoires in COVID-19. Data came from immunoSEQ multiplex PCR; TCRdb stores just in-frame clones and leaves some out. Of some 200,000 clones listed, around 84% are singletons. Sequences were obtained from peripheral blood. The receptors were sampled from a man aged 40-50 years with active or convalescent COVID-19. Each CDR3 is given with its conserved first and last residue. The D gene is left open where the match is weak. Part of the rows lack a size; the others show once, few, many or a class for expanded clones.

CDR3nt,CDR3aa,abundance,d_gene,v_gene,j_gene
TGTGCCAGCCAGCGGGGGGCCTACAATGAGCAGTTCTTC,CASQRGAYNEQFF,-,TRBD2,TRBV28,TRBJ2-1
TGTGCCAGTAGTACCACGGGTGGATGGGAGCTGTTTTTT,CASSTTGGWELFF,-,-,TRBV19,TRBJ2-2
TGTGCCAGCAGCCCCAGGGGGCGCGGTGGCTACACCTTC,CASSPRGRGGYTF,-,TRBD1,TRBV12-3/TRBV12-4,TRBJ1-2
TGTGCCAGCAGTGTGACTAGCGGCTACGAGCAGTACTTC,CASSVTSGYEQYF,once,TRBD2,TRBV6-4,TRBJ2-7
TGTGCCAGCAGCGTAGAGGGACAGTCCGAGCAGTACTTC,CASSVEGQSEQYF,-,TRBD1,TRBV9,TRBJ2-7
TGTGCCACCAGTGATTTCCTAGCGGGGGTTGGGGATACGCAGTATTTT,CATSDFLAGVGDTQYF,-,TRBD2,TRBV24-1,TRBJ2-3
TGTGCCAGCAGCTTAACGCCTACGGGGGGGCCGTATGTGACCCAGTACTTC,CASSLTPTGGPYVTQYF,-,TRBD2,TRBV7-3,TRBJ2-5
TGTGCCAGCAGCCAAGAGTGGGGGAGGGGTCAAGAGACCCAGTACTTC,CASSQEWGRGQETQYF,-,TRBD2,TRBV3-1/TRBV3-2,TRBJ2-5
TGTGCCAGTTGGGACAGGGCAGGTCAGCCCCAGCATTTT,CASWDRAGQPQHF,many,TRBD1,TRBV19,TRBJ1-5
TGTGCCAGCAGCAGGACAGGGGGCCACTACGAGCAGTACTTC,CASSRTGGHYEQYF,-,TRBD1,TRBV6-2/TRBV6-3,TRBJ2-7
TGTGCCAGCAGCTTAGTGACAGGGAGGATCGCCAAAAACATTCAGTACTTC,CASSLVTGRIAKNIQYF,-,-,TRBV7-8,TRBJ2-4
TGTGCCAGCAGTTTGGGCGGGAACGAGCAGTACTTC,CASSLGGNEQYF,-,-,TRBV27,TRBJ2-7
TGTGCTAGCAGCGACGGGACAGGGGACGAGCAGTACTTC,CASSDGTGDEQYF,-,TRBD1,TRBV7-7,TRBJ2-7
TGCGCCAGCAGCCAAGATTTACCAGCGGGGGGTTACAATGAGCAGTTCTTC,CASSQDLPAGGYNEQFF,-,TRBD2,TRBV4-3,TRBJ2-1
TGTGCCAGCAGCGCGGGGGTCAACACTGAAGCTTTCTTT,CASSAGVNTEAFF,-,-,TRBV9,TRBJ1-1
TGTGCCAGCAGTGCCACAGGGGGCGTGGGTCAGCCCCAGCATTTT,CASSATGGVGQPQHF,-,TRBD1,TRBV6-4,TRBJ1-5
TGTGCCAGCAGTGAACTAGCGGGGCCAGATACGCAGTATTTT,CASSELAGPDTQYF,-,TRBD2,TRBV6-1,TRBJ2-3
TGCAGCGTCGAGGGACAGGCAAATTCACCCCTCCACTTT,CSVEGQANSPLHF,-,TRBD1,TRBV29-1,TRBJ1-6
TGTGCCAGCAGCTTAGACCCCAGCTCCTACGAGCAGTACTTC,CASSLDPSSYEQYF,-,-,TRBV7-2,TRBJ2-7
TGCAGCGTTATAGGAGGAGAGACCCAGTACTTC,CSVIGGETQYF,few,-,TRBV29-1,TRBJ2-5
TGTGCCAGCTCACCACCGACAGGATTGATCACTGAAGCTTTCTTT,CASSPPTGLITEAFF,-,-,TRBV18,TRBJ1-1
TGTGCCAGCTCACCTGGGACAGGGCCGACCCAGTACTTC,CASSPGTGPTQYF,once,TRBD1,TRBV18,TRBJ2-5
TGTGCCAAGGGACAGGGCCTGAACTATGGCTACACCTTC,CAKGQGLNYGYTF,-,TRBD1,TRBV11-3,TRBJ1-2
TGTGCGGCGGGGACTCTCGGACGGGACGAGCAGTACTTC,CAAGTLGRDEQYF,-,-,TRBV30,TRBJ2-7
TGTGCCACCAGTCCTCAGGGCTCCGGCAATCAGCCCCAGCATTTT,CATSPQGSGNQPQHF,-,-,TRBV24-1,TRBJ1-5
TGTGCCAGCAGTTCAGAACAGGGGGAAGAGACCCAGTACTTC,CASSSEQGEETQYF,-,TRBD1,TRBV6-5,TRBJ2-5
TGTGCCAGCAGCCCGACGTGGACAGGGGGGAACATTCAGTACTTC,CASSPTWTGGNIQYF,-,TRBD1,TRBV7-9,TRBJ2-4
TGTGCCAGTAGTATCTCCGTGAACACTGAAGCTTTCTTT,CASSISVNTEAFF,-,-,TRBV19,TRBJ1-1
TGTGCCAGCAGCTCGACAGGGAACAATCAGCCCCAGCATTTT,CASSSTGNNQPQHF,few,TRBD1,TRBV7-9,TRBJ1-5
TGCAGCGTTGTGCCGATGACAGTTGCAACTAATGAAAAACTGTTTTTT,CSVVPMTVATNEKLFF,-,-,TRBV29-1,TRBJ1-4
TGTGCCAGCAGCTTAGTTGGCAGGGGGCAGGGAGAGACCCAGTACTTC,CASSLVGRGQGETQYF,-,TRBD1,TRBV7-2,TRBJ2-5
TGTGCCAGCAGGGAGGCTAACACTGAAGCTTTCTTT,CASREANTEAFF,-,-,TRBV12-3/TRBV12-4,TRBJ1-1
TGTGCCAGCAGCTCCGGACAGGGGAGAGGAGAGACCCAGTACTTC,CASSSGQGRGETQYF,few,TRBD1,TRBV11-3,TRBJ2-5
TGTGCCATCACACCGCAGGGTGGAAACACCATATATTTT,CAITPQGGNTIYF,-,-,TRBV10-3,TRBJ1-3
TGTGCCAGCAGCTTGTCGGGACAGGGGTACGAGCAGTACTTC,CASSLSGQGYEQYF,-,TRBD1,TRBV11-3,TRBJ2-7
TGCAGTGCTAGGGGGAGAGAGACCCAGTACTTC,CSARGRETQYF,-,-,TRBV20-1,TRBJ2-5
TGTGCCAGCAGCCGACTCCCGGGACAGGGAACGACTTCCGATGAGCAGTTCTTC,CASSRLPGQGTTSDEQFF,-,TRBD1,TRBV7-3,TRBJ2-1
TGTGCCAGCAGCAAAGGAAACAGCCTCCAAGAGACCCAGTACTTC,CASSKGNSLQETQYF,-,-,TRBV21-1,TRBJ2-5
TGTGCCAGCAGCTTCCTGAGCGGGGGGGCGAGGGAGCAGTACTTC,CASSFLSGGAREQYF,-,TRBD2,TRBV11-2,TRBJ2-7
TGCAGCGTTCGTAAGGACAGCCGATCCGGGGAGCTGTTTTTT,CSVRKDSRSGELFF,-,-,TRBV29-1,TRBJ2-2
TGTGCCAGCAGTTTAGGCTCAGGGGGGACTCAGCCCCAGCATTTT,CASSLGSGGTQPQHF,-,TRBD1,TRBV28,TRBJ1-5